The TCR beta chain under discussion was sequenced for a study of blood T cells in healthy people across ages. General study points: Long-lived donors had more naive CD4+ cells and higher diversity than aged donors.

A J-beta primer mix and a sample-barcoded 5' primer were used in a second PCR of about 6 to 12 cycles. Every single cDNA molecule received a tag from a template-switch adaptor with 12 random nucleotides. Via MiXCR, TCRdb re-called the 5' RACE reads, giving one row per CDR3 protein. Of 1.5 million to 2 million distinct CDR3 sequences listed, roughly 52% are singletons. No fewer than 5.5 micrograms of total RNA were isolated from every sample. The junction had 8 bases not matched to a gene; V was cut back by 3 bases and J by 9 bases. This CDR3 spans 14 amino acids. The germline gives CDR1 ENHRY, CDR2 SYGVKD. As to this clonotype: Its antigen remains unknown.

The sequence came from a woman between 40 and 50 years old in good health. Sample: blood. The chain employs TRBV10-3 and TRBJ2-1; 7 bases are shared with TRBD1. CDR3 coding DNA: TGTGCCATCAGTGACCTGACAGGGAGCGTTGAGCAGTTCTTC. This codes for CAISDLTGSVEQFF.